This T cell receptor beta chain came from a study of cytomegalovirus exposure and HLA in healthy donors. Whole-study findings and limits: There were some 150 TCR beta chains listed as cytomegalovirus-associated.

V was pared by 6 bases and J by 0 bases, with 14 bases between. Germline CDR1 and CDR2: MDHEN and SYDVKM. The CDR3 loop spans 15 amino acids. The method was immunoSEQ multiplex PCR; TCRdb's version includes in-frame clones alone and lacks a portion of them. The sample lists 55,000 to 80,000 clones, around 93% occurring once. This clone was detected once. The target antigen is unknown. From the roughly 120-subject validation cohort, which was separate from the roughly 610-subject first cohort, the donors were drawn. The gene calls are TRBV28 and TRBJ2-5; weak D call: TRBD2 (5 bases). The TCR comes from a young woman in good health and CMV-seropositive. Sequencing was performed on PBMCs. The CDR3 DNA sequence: TGTGCCAGCAGGCCGAGCCAGGACTACCAAGAGACCCAGTACTTC. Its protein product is CASRPSQDYQETQYF.